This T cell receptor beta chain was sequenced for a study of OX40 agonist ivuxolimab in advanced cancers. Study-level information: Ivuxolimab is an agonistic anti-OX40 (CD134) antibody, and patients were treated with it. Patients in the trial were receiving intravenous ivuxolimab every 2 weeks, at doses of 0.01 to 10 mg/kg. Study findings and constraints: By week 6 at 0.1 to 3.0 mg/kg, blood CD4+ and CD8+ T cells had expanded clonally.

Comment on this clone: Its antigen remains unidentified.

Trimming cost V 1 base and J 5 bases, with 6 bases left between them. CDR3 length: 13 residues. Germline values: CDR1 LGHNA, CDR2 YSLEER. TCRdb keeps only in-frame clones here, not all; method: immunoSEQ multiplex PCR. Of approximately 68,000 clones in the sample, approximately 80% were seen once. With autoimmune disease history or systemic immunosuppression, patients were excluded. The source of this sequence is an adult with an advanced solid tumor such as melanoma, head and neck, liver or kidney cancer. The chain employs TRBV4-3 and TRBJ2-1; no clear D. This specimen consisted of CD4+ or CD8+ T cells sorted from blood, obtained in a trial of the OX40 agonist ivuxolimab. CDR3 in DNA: TGCGCCAGCAGCCAAGTAATGGACAATGAGCAGTTCTTC. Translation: CASSQVMDNEQFF.